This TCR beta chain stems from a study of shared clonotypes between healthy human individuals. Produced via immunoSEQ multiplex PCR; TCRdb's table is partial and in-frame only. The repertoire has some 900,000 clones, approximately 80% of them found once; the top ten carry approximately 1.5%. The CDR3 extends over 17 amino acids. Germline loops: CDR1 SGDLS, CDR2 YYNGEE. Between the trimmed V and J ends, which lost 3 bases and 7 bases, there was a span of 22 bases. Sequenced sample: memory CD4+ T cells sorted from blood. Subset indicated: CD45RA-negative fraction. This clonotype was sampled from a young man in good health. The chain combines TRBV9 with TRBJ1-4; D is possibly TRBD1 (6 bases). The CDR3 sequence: CASSGGQSPRRGEKLFF. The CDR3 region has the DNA TGTGCCAGCAGCGGAGGACAGTCCCCGCGGCGGGGTGAAAAACTGTTTTTT.